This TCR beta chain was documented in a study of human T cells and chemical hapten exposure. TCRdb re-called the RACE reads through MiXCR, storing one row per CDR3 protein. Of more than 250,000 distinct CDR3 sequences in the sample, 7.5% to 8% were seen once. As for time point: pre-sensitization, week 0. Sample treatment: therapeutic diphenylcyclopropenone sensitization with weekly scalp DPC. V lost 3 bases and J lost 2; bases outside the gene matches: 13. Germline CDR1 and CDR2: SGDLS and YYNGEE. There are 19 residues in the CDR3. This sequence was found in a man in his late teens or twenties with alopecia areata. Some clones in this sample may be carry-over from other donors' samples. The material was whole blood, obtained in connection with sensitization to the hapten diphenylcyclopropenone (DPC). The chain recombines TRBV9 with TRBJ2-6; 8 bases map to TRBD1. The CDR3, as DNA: TGTGCCAGCAGCGACCGGACAGGGAGAGGACTCCCTGGGGCCAACGTCCTGACTTTC. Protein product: CASSDRTGRGLPGANVLTF.